The 28 T cell receptor beta chains below were found in one sample sequenced in a study of CD4 T cells in relation to SARS-CoV-2 and coronaviruses. Their cognate antigens are unknown. Sequencing used immunoSEQ multiplex PCR; TCRdb keeps in-frame clones, though not all of them. The data show some 45,000 clones, over 70% seen once. Specimen: naive CD4+ T cells from PBMCs, cultured in vitro. As to subset: naive CD4+ T cells isolated by negative enrichment. These receptors were taken from an adult with COVID-19.

This chain links TRBV2 with TRBJ2-2; TRBD2 matches at 8 bases. CDR1 SNHLY and CDR2 FYNNEI come from the germline V gene. This CDR3 is built from 15 residues. The ends lost 2 bases at V and 3 bases at J; junction bases unmatched: 2. DNA for the CDR3: TGTGCCAGCAGTGAAACTAGCGGATACACCGGGGAGCTGTTTTTT. Amino acids: CASSETSGYTGELFF. Together with reference TRBV2 and TRBJ2-2, the CDR3 gives the full variable domain: EPEVTQTPSHQVTQMGQEVILRCVPISNHLYFYWYRQILGQKVEFLVSFYNNEISEKSEIFDDQFSVERPDGSNFTLKIRSTKLEDSAMYFCASSETSGYTGELFFGEGSRLTVL.

J is TRBJ1-2 and V is TRBV2; no clear D. The CDR3 consists of 11 residues. Germline-derived CDR1 and CDR2 are SNHLY and FYNNEI. Trimming cost V 4 bases and J 7 bases, with 7 bases left between them. The CDR3 DNA reads TGTGCCAGCAGTGTCGGGCTTGGCTACACCTTC. Protein product: CASSVGLGYTF.

This sequence joins TRBV6-5 and TRBJ2-3; 11 bases fit TRBD2. This CDR3 comprises 15 residues. V was clipped by 5 bases and J by 5 bases; unmatched bases: 6. Germline V gene lookup returns CDR1 MNHEY and CDR2 SVGAGI. The CDR3 loop is CASSPPGLAVDTQYF. The DNA for the CDR3 is TGTGCCAGCAGTCCTCCGGGACTAGCGGTAGATACGCAGTATTTT.

As DNA, the CDR3 is TGTGCCAGCAGCCAAGCACGGCTAGCGGGATCCCAGTACTTC. Protein: CASSQARLAGSQYF. The rearrangement uses TRBV3-1 (or the pseudogene TRBV3-2) and TRBJ2-5, with TRBD2 matching 9 bases. The V gene end was trimmed by 1 base and the J gene end by 9 bases; junction bases not matched to a gene: 6. CDR1 LGHDT and CDR2 YNNKEL come from the germline V gene (reference sequence). The length of the CDR3 is 14 residues.

The chain joins TRBV28 to TRBJ1-2; 8 bases align to TRBD1. The germline gives CDR1 MDHEN, CDR2 SYDVKM. Unmatched junction bases numbered 5, after V lost 7 bases and J lost 4 bases. This CDR3 is built from 13 residues. CDR3 DNA sequence: TGTGCCAGCACCTTGACAGGGGCCTATGGCTACACCTTC. Its translation is CASTLTGAYGYTF.

The chain combines TRBV4-1 with TRBJ2-5; D may be TRBD2 (5 bases). Deletions cut 7 bases from V and 4 bases from J, with 16 bases between. The CDR3 has 14 residues. CDR1 MGHRA and CDR2 YSYEKL come from the germline V gene. CDR3 in amino acids: CASTPDSRGETQYF. The CDR3 DNA sequence: TGCGCCAGCACCCCGGACTCTAGAGGAGAGACCCAGTACTTC.

J is TRBJ2-3 and V is TRBV18; D gene ambiguous. This CDR3 contains 12 residues. Trimming shortened V by 4 bases and J by 5 bases, and 7 bases separated the two germline ends. Germline-derived CDR1 and CDR2 are KGHSH and LQKENI. The CDR3 region is CASSRDVDTQYF. The CDR3 DNA is TGTGCCAGCTCACGAGACGTAGATACGCAGTATTTT.

The gene calls are TRBV5-1 and TRBJ2-7, with TRBD1 matching 8 bases. V lost 5 bases to trimming and J lost 0 bases; unmatched junction nucleotides: 4. Germline V gives CDR1 SGHRS, CDR2 YFSETQ. The CDR3 runs to 14 residues. The CDR3, as DNA: TGCGCCAGCAGAGACACAGGGGGCTCCTACGAGCAGTACTTC. Protein: CASRDTGGSYEQYF. Based on the CDR3 plus reference TRBV5-1 and TRBJ2-7, the full variable domain is KAGVTQTPRYLIKTRGQQVTLSCSPISGHRSVSWYQQTPGQGLQFLFEYFSETQRNKGNFPGRFSGRQFSNSRSEMNVSTLELGDSALYLCASRDTGGSYEQYFGPGTRLTVT.

This chain uses TRBV18 with TRBJ2-5; TRBD1 matches 9 bases. The CDR3 is 15 amino acids. V shed 6 bases, J shed 3 bases, and the junction held 8 bases outside the gene matches. Germline loops: CDR1 KGHSH, CDR2 LQKENI. The CDR3 region is CASSLETGGKETQYF. The CDR3 DNA follows: TGTGCCAGCTCCCTCGAGACAGGGGGTAAAGAGACCCAGTACTTC.

The CDR3 reads CASRTGSYYGYTF. The CDR3 nucleotides are TGTGCCAGCAGAACCGGGTCCTACTATGGCTACACCTTC. The gene calls are TRBV12-3 or TRBV12-4 and TRBJ1-2; D is ambiguous. The CDR3 length is 13 residues. The ends were cut back, 6 bases at V and 3 bases at J, with 11 bases in the middle.

V and J are TRBV7-9 and TRBJ2-5; no firm D call. The CDR3 consists of 12 residues. The germline V gene encodes CDR1 SEHNR and CDR2 FQNEAQ (reference sequence). Trimming removed 5 bases from V and 5 bases from J, with 9 bases in between. In nucleotides, the CDR3 is TGTGCCAGCAGCCCCGTCGACGAGACCCAGTACTTC. Protein product: CASSPVDETQYF.

The chain combines TRBV27 with TRBJ1-4; no definite D call. Trimming left V 5 bases short and J 7 bases short, with 11 bases between. The CDR3 has 13 amino acids. Germline V gene sequence: CDR1 MNHEY, CDR2 SMNVEV (reference sequence). CDR3 DNA: TGTGCCAGCAGTCCTTGGGATAGTGAAAAACTGTTTTTT. This gives the protein CASSPWDSEKLFF.

The V gene is TRBV18, the J gene TRBJ2-6; tentative D call: TRBD1 (6 bases). The CDR3 loop spans 15 amino acids. V lost 3 bases and J 4 bases, leaving 10 bases between the germline ends. Germline CDR1 is KGHSH and CDR2 is LQKENI. Here the CDR3 DNA reads TGTGCCAGCTCACCTACAGGGCAAGGGGCCAACGTCCTGACTTTC. Its translation: CASSPTGQGANVLTF.

The chain uses TRBV29-1 and TRBJ2-7; perhaps TRBD1 as D (6 bases). Germline loops: CDR1 SQVTM, CDR2 ANQGSEA. Trimming cost V 5 bases and J 1 base, with 9 bases left between them. CDR3 length equals 12 residues. The CDR3 region is CSVSTGSYEQYF. DNA for the CDR3: TGCAGCGTTTCGACAGGATCCTACGAGCAGTACTTC.

V and J are TRBV6-4 and TRBJ2-1; 7 bases align to TRBD2. The germline gives CDR1 MRHNA, CDR2 SNTAGT. There are 16 residues in the CDR3. V dropped 0 bases and J dropped 3; count of bases not matched to a gene: 5. The CDR3 DNA reads as TGTGCCAGCAGTGACTCCGGCGGGGGAGGCTACAATGAGCAGTTCTTC. Translating it yields CASSDSGGGGYNEQFF.

This rearrangement joins TRBV19 to TRBJ2-7; no clear D gene. V lost 7 bases to trimming and J lost 3 bases, with 13 bases between them. Germline loops: CDR1 LNHDA, CDR2 SQIVND (reference sequence). The CDR3 runs to 13 residues. CDR3 amino acids: CASKAGGFYEQYF. The CDR3 DNA reads as TGTGCCAGTAAGGCAGGTGGTTTCTACGAGCAGTACTTC.

To note about this clone: Because the CDR3's place on the DNA is in doubt, the DNA is left out and the CDR3 is given as listed by TCRdb. This sample includes further DNA sequences coding for the same CDR3. The chain combines TRBV9 with TRBJ2-7; no DNA check was done on the table's D call, TRBD1. Germline assignment: CDR1 SGDLS and CDR2 YYNGEE. The CDR3 sequence runs 15 residues, both termini included. This CDR3 reads CASSVAQGAGYEQYF.

A few counts support this clone. This sequence joins TRBV6-1 and TRBJ1-6, with D perhaps matching TRBD1 (5 bases). Between the trimmed V and J ends, which lost 3 bases and 7 bases, there was a span of 10 bases. This CDR3 contains 14 residues. CDR1 and CDR2 from the germline V gene are MNHNS and SASEGT. In nucleotides, the CDR3 is TGTGCCAGCAGTGATCGGGACGAAAATTCACCCCTCCACTTT. Amino acid sequence: CASSDRDENSPLHF.

The chain links TRBV5-1 to TRBJ1-4; D uncertain. CDR3 length: 13 amino acids. Germline CDR1 and CDR2: SGHRS and YFSETQ. Trimming removed 7 bases from V and 0 bases from J, with 7 bases in between. Here the CDR3 reads CASGTATNEKLFF. For the CDR3, the DNA is TGCGCCAGCGGAACAGCAACTAATGAAAAACTGTTTTTT.

Here the CDR3 reads CASSFRDSQETQYF. CDR3 sequence (DNA): TGTGCCAGCTCTTTTCGGGACAGTCAAGAGACCCAGTACTTC. V and J are TRBV27 and TRBJ2-5; 7 bases line up with TRBD1. The germline CDR1 and CDR2 sequences are MNHEY and SMNVEV (reference sequence). J was trimmed by 2 bases and V by 8 bases; bases with no gene match: 8. This CDR3 contains 14 residues.

V and J are TRBV28 and TRBJ2-3, with D maybe TRBD1 (5 bases). Trimming pared 4 bases from V and 0 bases from J, leaving 11 bases between. Germline values: CDR1 MDHEN, CDR2 SYDVKM. The CDR3 is 15 residues long. CDR3 region: CASSSFRGSTDTQYF. In nucleotides, the CDR3 is TGTGCCAGCAGTTCTTTTAGGGGTAGCACAGATACGCAGTATTTT.

V usage is TRBV7-2 and J usage is TRBJ2-3, with 14 positions matching TRBD2. Germline V gene sequence: CDR1 SGHTA, CDR2 FQGNSA. CDR3 length equals 19 residues. V gave up 5 bases and J gave up 4 bases; unmatched junction bases: 14. The CDR3 coding sequence is TGTGCCAGCAGCAGAGGACTAGCGGGAGGTGTTATTAGCGCAGATACGCAGTATTTT. This codes for CASSRGLAGGVISADTQYF.

The chain combines TRBV29-1 with TRBJ1-1; D not certain. V lost 6 bases to trimming and J lost 1 base, with 6 bases between them. CDR3 length: 11 amino acids. From germline, CDR1 is SQVTM and CDR2 ANQGSEA. The CDR3 nucleotides are TGCAGCGTGGCCAGGAACACTGAAGCTTTCTTT. Its protein product is CSVARNTEAFF.

The V call is TRBV2, the J call TRBJ2-5; possibly TRBD2 for D (5 bases). The CDR3 sequence is 16 residues long. The V gene lost 0 bases and the J gene lost 5 bases, with 16 bases spanning the gap. Per the germline V gene, CDR1 is SNHLY and CDR2 is FYNNEI. DNA of the CDR3: TGTGCCAGCAGTGAAGCAAGCGGCAGGCTGGGGGAGACCCAGTACTTC. Amino acids: CASSEASGRLGETQYF. The full variable domain, its missing parts supplied by reference TRBV2 and TRBJ2-5, is EPEVTQTPSHQVTQMGQEVILRCVPISNHLYFYWYRQILGQKVEFLVSFYNNEISEKSEIFDDQFSVERPDGSNFTLKIRSTKLEDSAMYFCASSEASGRLGETQYFGPGTRLLVL.

V is TRBV5-1 and J is TRBJ2-3; D unresolved. Germline V CDR1 and CDR2: SGHRS, YFSETQ. The V end was cut by 4 bases, the J end by 2 bases, with 11 bases between. This CDR3 has 14 amino acids. The CDR3 here is CASSTREATDTQYF. The CDR3 DNA is TGCGCCAGCAGCACCCGAGAGGCCACAGATACGCAGTATTTT.

This clone was observed once. This sequence joins TRBV11-2 and TRBJ1-2; a weak D match, TRBD1 (6 bases). Trimming pared 4 bases from V and 2 bases from J, leaving 8 bases between. Germline V gives CDR1 SGHAT, CDR2 FQNNGV. There are 13 residues in the CDR3. The CDR3 DNA reads TGTGCCAGCAGCTATCAGGGGAACTATGGCTACACCTTC. Its protein product is CASSYQGNYGYTF.

The V call is TRBV5-4, the J call TRBJ2-1; D is tentatively TRBD1 or TRBD2 (5 bases each). Germline CDR1 SGHNT, CDR2 YYREEE (reference sequence). This CDR3 is built from 15 residues. Trimming shortened V by 2 bases and J by 8 bases, and 17 bases separated the two germline ends. In DNA form, the CDR3 reads TGTGCCAGCAGCTTTGGGGGAGAGGTGAGCCATGAGCAGTTCTTC. It is translated as CASSFGGEVSHEQFF.

This chain joins TRBV5-1 and TRBJ2-5; 13 bases agree with TRBD2. CDR3 length: 16 residues. In germline, CDR1 is SGHRS, CDR2 YFSETQ. The V and J ends lost 0 bases and 1 base, in that order; junction bases with no gene match: 0. CDR3 bases: TGCGCCAGCAGCTTGGGACTAGCGGGGGGCCAAGAGACCCAGTACTTC. It translates to CASSLGLAGGQETQYF.